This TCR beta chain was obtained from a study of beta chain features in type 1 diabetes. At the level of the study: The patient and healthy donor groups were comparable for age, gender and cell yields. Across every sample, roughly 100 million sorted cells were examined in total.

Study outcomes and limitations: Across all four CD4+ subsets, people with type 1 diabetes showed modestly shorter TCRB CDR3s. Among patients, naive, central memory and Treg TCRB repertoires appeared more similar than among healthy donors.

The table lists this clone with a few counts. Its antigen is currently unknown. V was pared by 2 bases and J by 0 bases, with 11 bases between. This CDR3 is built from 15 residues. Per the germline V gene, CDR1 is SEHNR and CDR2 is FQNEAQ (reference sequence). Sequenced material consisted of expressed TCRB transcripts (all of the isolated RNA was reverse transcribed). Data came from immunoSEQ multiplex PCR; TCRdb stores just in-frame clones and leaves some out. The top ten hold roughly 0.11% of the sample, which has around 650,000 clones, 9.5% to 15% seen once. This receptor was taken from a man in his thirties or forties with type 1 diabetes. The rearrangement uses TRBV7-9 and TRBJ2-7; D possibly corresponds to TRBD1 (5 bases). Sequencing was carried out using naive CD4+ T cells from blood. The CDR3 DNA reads TGTGCCAGCAGCTTACAGGGCCTGGGCTCCTACGAGCAGTACTTC. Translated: CASSLQGLGSYEQYF.